This is a list of T cell receptor beta chains from one sample in a study of post-analysis software for immune sequencing data. TCRdb reanalysed the PCR reads using MiXCR and keeps one entry per CDR3 protein. Here the sample spans some 800,000 distinct CDR3 sequences, around 46% being singletons. Material: blood. The origin of the receptors is a girl between 5 and 17 years old with multiple sclerosis. Each CDR3 is given with its conserved first and last residue. The D gene is left open where the match is weak. Clone size is stated in some rows and not others, as once, few, many or a class when expanded.

TRBV7-3	.	few	TRBJ1-2	CASRPAGGSGGYGYTF	TGTGCCAGCAGACCGGCGGGGGGCTCTGGCGGCTATGGCTACACCTTC
TRBV4-2	TRBD2	.	TRBJ2-3	CASSQEAGAGALDTQYF	TGTGCCAGCAGCCAAGAAGCCGGGGCGGGAGCATTAGATACGCAGTATTTT
TRBV7-9	TRBD2	few	TRBJ2-1	CASSVVGLAGGEQFF	TGTGCCAGCAGCGTGGTCGGACTAGCGGGAGGTGAGCAGTTCTTC
TRBV24-1	.	.	TRBJ2-6	CATSGGSGANVLTF	TGTGCCACCAGTGGAGGTTCTGGGGCCAACGTCCTGACTTTC
TRBV29-1	TRBD1	.	TRBJ2-5	CSVPTGNQETQYF	TGCAGCGTACCGACAGGGAACCAAGAGACCCAGTACTTC
TRBV5-1	TRBD2	.	TRBJ2-3	CASSSSGSRDTQYF	TGCGCCAGCAGTTCTAGCGGGAGTCGGGATACGCAGTATTTT
TRBV6-6	TRBD2	few	TRBJ2-3	CASSYPWQVVAGGGTDTQYF	TGTGCCAGCAGTTACCCCTGGCAAGTCGTAGCGGGAGGGGGCACAGATACGCAGTATTTT
TRBV9	TRBD1	.	TRBJ2-2	CASSVWDRAPGELFF	TGTGCCAGCAGCGTTTGGGACAGGGCCCCCGGGGAGCTGTTTTTT
TRBV7-9	TRBD1	.	TRBJ1-1	CASSRKDRVKLMNTEAFF	TGTGCCAGCAGCAGAAAGGACAGGGTTAAACTAATGAACACTGAAGCTTTCTTT
TRBV14	TRBD2	.	TRBJ2-1	CASSHISSGRDEQFF	TGTGCCAGCAGCCACATTTCTAGCGGGAGAGACGAGCAGTTCTTC
TRBV20-1	TRBD2	.	TRBJ2-4	CSASWTRGGADIQYF	TGCAGTGCTAGTTGGACTAGAGGCGGCGCGGACATTCAGTACTTC
TRBV12-3/TRBV12-4	.	.	TRBJ2-1	CASSLADLSNEQFF	TGTGCCAGCAGCCTGGCAGACCTCTCGAATGAGCAGTTCTTC
TRBV7-9	.	few	TRBJ2-3	CASSSPGGVQLENTQYF	TGTGCCAGCAGCTCCCCAGGGGGGGTTCAGCTTGAAAATACGCAGTATTTT
TRBV24-1	.	few	TRBJ2-1	CATSGGGEQFF	TGTGCCACCAGTGGCGGGGGCGAGCAGTTCTTC
TRBV12-3/TRBV12-4	.	.	TRBJ1-6	CASSLVPTLGGHNSPLHF	TGTGCCAGCAGTTTAGTACCGACCCTGGGGGGGCATAATTCACCCCTCCACTTT
TRBV20-1	TRBD1	.	TRBJ1-2	CSARETQGASYTF	TGCAGTGCTAGAGAGACTCAGGGGGCCAGCTACACCTTC
TRBV9	.	.	TRBJ2-1	CASSVSGAPNNEQFF	TGTGCCAGCAGCGTGAGCGGCGCCCCTAACAATGAGCAGTTCTTC
TRBV6-5	.	.	TRBJ2-3	CASKPGGATLTDTQYF	TGTGCCAGCAAGCCGGGGGGCGCGACATTGACAGATACGCAGTATTTT
TRBV28	.	.	TRBJ1-2	CASSGGLGSICGYTF	TGTGCCAGCAGTGGAGGGTTAGGGAGTATCTGTGGCTACACCTTC
TRBV20-1	.	.	TRBJ2-3	CTADRGTDTQYF	TGCACCGCGGACAGAGGCACAGATACGCAGTATTTT
TRBV9	.	few	TRBJ1-1	CASSHGQPNTEAFF	TGTGCCAGCAGCCACGGACAGCCGAACACTGAAGCTTTCTTT
TRBV9	.	few	TRBJ2-1	CASSGGELHYNEQFF	TGTGCCAGCAGCGGGGGCGAGCTGCACTACAATGAGCAGTTCTTC
TRBV9	.	few	TRBJ2-7	CASSVVPGHEQYF	TGTGCCAGCAGCGTAGTCCCAGGACACGAGCAGTACTTC
TRBV6-5	.	.	TRBJ1-5	CASWQASNQPQHF	TGTGCCAGTTGGCAGGCTAGCAATCAGCCCCAGCATTTT
TRBV5-1	.	.	TRBJ2-2	CASSFYIPNTGELFF	TGCGCCAGCAGCTTTTACATACCGAACACCGGGGAGCTGTTTTTT
TRBV18	.	many	TRBJ2-5	CASSPKFGSETQYF	TGTGCCAGCTCACCAAAATTTGGGTCAGAGACCCAGTACTTC
TRBV6-6	.	few	TRBJ1-2	CASSYGEGYGYTF	TGTGCCAGCAGTTACGGGGAGGGGTATGGCTACACCTTC
TRBV7-2	.	.	TRBJ2-1	CASSLGRLASWDEQFF	TGTGCCAGCAGCTTAGGTCGTTTGGCCTCCTGGGATGAGCAGTTCTTC
TRBV29-1	TRBD1	few	TRBJ2-1	CSHRGSINEQFF	TGCAGCCACAGGGGTAGTATCAATGAGCAGTTCTTC
TRBV11-2	TRBD2	.	TRBJ2-1	CASRIWGLAYNEQFF	TGTGCCAGTAGAATCTGGGGACTAGCGTACAATGAGCAGTTCTTC
TRBV29-1	.	.	TRBJ1-1	CSVGGQLNTEAFF	TGCAGCGTTGGAGGGCAGCTGAACACTGAAGCTTTCTTT
TRBV7-6	TRBD1	many	TRBJ2-5	CASSLDRVETQYF	TGTGCCAGCAGCTTGGACAGGGTGGAGACCCAGTACTTC
TRBV5-1	TRBD2	.	TRBJ2-7	CASSLAGGSPHNEQYF	TGCGCCAGCAGCTTGGCCGGCGGGAGCCCCCACAATGAGCAGTACTTC
TRBV7-9	.	few	TRBJ1-2	CASSFPAGYGYTF	TGTGCCAGCAGCTTCCCGGCCGGCTATGGCTACACCTTC
TRBV20-1	.	.	TRBJ2-7	CSARATGETGGSGVSSYEQYF	TGCAGTGCTAGGGCGACAGGGGAGACTGGCGGGAGTGGTGTGAGCTCCTACGAGCAGTACTTC
TRBV7-9	TRBD1	.	TRBJ1-2	CASSQQAGTGDYGYTF	TGTGCCAGCAGTCAGCAGGCGGGGACAGGGGACTATGGCTACACCTTC
TRBV28	.	.	TRBJ1-3	CATLQTGAGNTIYF	TGTGCCACGCTTCAAACGGGGGCTGGAAACACCATATATTTT
TRBV4-1	.	.	TRBJ2-7	CASGPSDGYFDEQYF	TGCGCCAGCGGACCCTCGGATGGGTACTTCGACGAGCAGTACTTC
TRBV5-1	TRBD2	.	TRBJ2-2	CASSSASSGNTGELFF	TGCGCCAGCAGCTCAGCGTCTAGCGGGAACACCGGGGAGCTGTTTTTT
TRBV20-1	TRBD2	.	TRBJ2-7	CSARDPGLAGGRNEQYF	TGCAGTGCTAGAGATCCGGGACTAGCGGGAGGGCGGAACGAGCAGTACTTC
TRBV10-3	.	.	TRBJ1-5	CAISESIGDQPQHF	TGTGCCATCAGTGAGTCGATCGGGGATCAGCCCCAGCATTTT
TRBV12-3/TRBV12-4	.	.	TRBJ2-5	CASSRSAQETQYF	TGTGCCAGCTCTAGGTCAGCACAAGAGACCCAGTACTTC
TRBV20-1	.	.	TRBJ1-4	CSARDQDSLSNEKLFF	TGCAGTGCTAGAGATCAAGACTCACTCTCAAATGAAAAACTGTTTTTT
TRBV7-2	TRBD2	.	TRBJ2-1	CASSRTSGRLSYNEQFF	TGTGCCAGCAGCAGGACTAGCGGGAGGCTCTCCTACAATGAGCAGTTCTTC
TRBV6-5	.	few	TRBJ2-3	CASSYSKFWTDTQYF	TGTGCCAGCAGTTACTCGAAGTTCTGGACAGATACGCAGTATTTT
TRBV20-1	.	.	TRBJ2-6	CSARVDKGITGANVLTF	TGCAGTGCTAGAGTAGATAAGGGGATCACTGGGGCCAACGTCCTGACTTTC
TRBV5-1	.	.	TRBJ2-7	CASTQAPPTYEQYF	TGCGCCAGCACTCAGGCCCCCCCCACCTACGAGCAGTACTTC
TRBV6-1	.	few	TRBJ2-1	CASRQSAADYNEQFF	TGTGCCAGCAGGCAGTCGGCGGCAGATTACAATGAGCAGTTCTTC
TRBV20-1	TRBD2	.	TRBJ2-4	CSGLNSGAGGGGNIQYF	TGCAGTGGGTTAAACAGCGGGGCGGGAGGAGGTGGAAACATTCAGTACTTC
TRBV18	.	.	TRBJ1-5	CASSPGQENQPQHF	TGTGCCAGCTCACCAGGGCAGGAGAATCAGCCCCAGCATTTT
TRBV6-5	.	.	TRBJ2-2	CASSSPASGELFF	TGTGCCAGCAGTTCCCCGGCGTCCGGGGAGCTGTTTTTT
TRBV3-1	.	.	TRBJ2-7	CASSQGVPSSYEQYF	TGTGCCAGCAGCCAAGGGGTTCCCAGCTCCTACGAGCAGTACTTC
TRBV4-3	TRBD2	.	TRBJ2-7	CAGSQAGTVSYEQYF	TGCGCCGGCAGCCAAGCGGGGACGGTCTCCTACGAGCAGTACTTC
TRBV3-1	TRBD1	.	TRBJ1-2	CASSQDHPGGGYGYTF	TGTGCCAGCAGCCAAGATCATCCAGGGGGCGGCTATGGCTACACCTTC
TRBV6-2/TRBV6-3	.	many	TRBJ2-7	CASSYSTEQYF	TGTGCCAGCAGTTACTCGACCGAGCAGTACTTC